A selection of T cell receptor beta chains follows, all from one sample in a study of regulatory T cells in long-lasting Graves disease. TCRdb analysed the multiplex PCR reads with MiXCR anew, one entry per CDR3 protein. The table lists hundreds of thousands of distinct CDR3 sequences, 20% to 25% of them singletons. Material: peripheral blood mononuclear cells (PBMCs), obtained when the disease was refractory, from a patient treated with antithyroid drugs. The origin of the receptors is a female donor with Graves disease. The CDR3 runs from the conserved cysteine through the conserved F or W. The order of the fields is V gene, D gene, clone size, J gene, CDR3 protein, CDR3 DNA. D genes are given only for firm matches. Size is stated for part of the rows, as once, few or many counts, or as a class when the clone is expanded.

TRBV28	.	few	TRBJ2-2	CASSRVTGELFF	TGTGCCAGCAGCCGGGTGACCGGGGAGCTGTTTTTT
TRBV28	.	few	TRBJ1-4	CASRPAGATNEKLFF	TGTGCCAGCAGACCCGCAGGGGCAACTAATGAAAAACTGTTTTTT
TRBV7-2	.	many	TRBJ1-2	CASSSTRNYGYTF	TGTGCCAGCAGTTCCACAAGGAACTATGGCTACACCTTC
TRBV28	.	many	TRBJ2-7	CASSPTDNYEQYF	TGTGCCAGCAGTCCAACGGATAACTACGAGCAGTACTTC
TRBV6-2/TRBV6-3	.	many	TRBJ1-5	CASSLEGRASNQPQHF	TGTGCCAGCAGTCTGGAGGGCAGGGCTAGCAATCAGCCCCAGCATTTT
TRBV11-1	.	few	TRBJ1-1	CASSLPGARTEAFF	TGTGCCAGCAGCTTACCAGGGGCGCGGACTGAAGCTTTCTTT
TRBV10-3	TRBD2	many	TRBJ2-7	CAIMRRETYEQYF	TGTGCCATCATGCGGCGGGAGACCTACGAGCAGTACTTC
TRBV28	.	many	TRBJ2-7	CASNEGWSEQYF	TGTGCCAGCAACGAGGGGTGGAGCGAGCAGTACTTC
TRBV12-3/TRBV12-4	TRBD2	few	TRBJ2-2	CASSPWTSPRTGELFF	TGTGCCAGCAGTCCATGGACTAGCCCTAGGACCGGGGAGCTGTTTTTT
TRBV6-2/TRBV6-3	.	.	TRBJ1-1	CASSYSGATEAFF	TGTGCCAGCAGTTACTCGGGTGCCACTGAAGCTTTCTTT
TRBV28	TRBD2	.	TRBJ2-5	CASSTGTSGQETQYF	TGTGCCAGCAGCACCGGGACTAGCGGCCAAGAGACCCAGTACTTC
TRBV28	TRBD1	many	TRBJ2-5	CASSPGQGWETQYF	TGTGCCAGCAGTCCCGGACAGGGCTGGGAGACCCAGTACTTC
TRBV14	.	few	TRBJ2-5	CASSQGVQETQYF	TGTGCCAGCAGCCAAGGGGTCCAAGAGACCCAGTACTTC
TRBV4-1	.	.	TRBJ1-4	CASSQGTFALTNEKLFF	TGCGCCAGCAGCCAAGGGACCTTCGCCCTAACTAATGAAAAACTGTTTTTT
TRBV19	.	.	TRBJ1-2	CASSIAARQNYGYTF	TGTGCCAGTAGTATTGCAGCGCGACAGAACTATGGCTACACCTTC
TRBV6-1	TRBD2	.	TRBJ2-2	CASSPSSGTLINTGELFF	TGTGCCAGCAGTCCGTCAAGCGGGACCCTCATAAACACCGGGGAGCTGTTTTTT
TRBV20-1	.	few	TRBJ1-2	CSARDLGDRGLYGYTF	TGCAGTGCTAGAGATCTGGGCGACCGGGGCCTCTATGGCTACACCTTC
TRBV9	.	.	TRBJ1-6	CASSVDPGEWSPLHF	TGTGCCAGCAGCGTAGATCCAGGGGAGTGGTCACCCCTCCACTTT